These 10 T cell receptor beta chains were all obtained from the same sample, sequenced in a study of blood T cells in healthy people across ages. A J-beta primer mix and a sample-barcoded 5' primer were used in a second PCR of about 7 to 11 cycles. TCRdb analysed the 5' RACE reads with MiXCR anew, one entry per CDR3 protein. Of hundreds of thousands of distinct CDR3 sequences in the sample, around 45% were seen once. The sequenced sample was blood. These receptors came from a woman aged 55 to 70 in good health.

The rearrangement links TRBV7-9 to TRBJ2-7, with TRBD2 matching 13 bases. Losses at the gene ends were 1 base for V and 1 base for J; bases not matched to a gene: 7. From germline, CDR1 is SEHNR and CDR2 FQNEAQ (reference sequence). The CDR3 loop spans 18 amino acids. CDR3 sequence: CASSLGGLAGIRSYEQYF. The CDR3 coding sequence is TGTGCCAGCAGCTTAGGGGGACTAGCGGGGATACGATCCTACGAGCAGTACTTC.

V and J are TRBV2 and TRBJ2-1; TRBD2 might be the D (5 bases). Trimming removed 6 bases from V and 4 bases from J, with 16 bases in between. This CDR3 region has 15 residues. Germline assignment: CDR1 SNHLY and CDR2 FYNNEI. CDR3 coding DNA: TGTGCCAGCAGGATCGGACTTGATTCGTACAATGAGCAGTTCTTC. This codes for CASRIGLDSYNEQFF. Full variable domain (rest looked up from reference TRBV2 and TRBJ2-1): EPEVTQTPSHQVTQMGQEVILRCVPISNHLYFYWYRQILGQKVEFLVSFYNNEISEKSEIFDDQFSVERPDGSNFTLKIRSTKLEDSAMYFCASRIGLDSYNEQFFGPGTRLTVL.

This rearrangement joins TRBV25-1 to TRBJ2-1; TRBD1 matches at 8 bases. The CDR3 totals 15 residues. In germline, CDR1 is MGHDK, CDR2 SYGVNS. The V segment lost 3 bases and the J segment 2 bases; nucleotides outside the gene matches: 3. CDR3 DNA sequence: TGTGCCAGCAGTGATAGGACAGGGCCCTACAATGAGCAGTTCTTC. Translating it yields CASSDRTGPYNEQFF.

The chain recombines TRBV2 with TRBJ2-1; D is perhaps TRBD1 (6 bases). Trimming left V 4 bases short and J 10 bases short, with 23 bases between. The CDR3 totals 16 residues. The germline V gene has CDR1 SNHLY and CDR2 FYNNEI. The CDR3 bases are TGTGCCAGCAGTGCTTCGTCGACAGGTTATTTCTACGAGCAGTTCTTC. Translated, it gives CASSASSTGYFYEQFF.

This clonotype was detected only a few times. The chain combines TRBV9 with TRBJ1-6; no reliable D call. This CDR3 is 14 amino acids long. Germline loops: CDR1 SGDLS, CDR2 YYNGEE. The germline V and J ends were trimmed by 4 bases and 10 bases, with 15 bases remaining between them. The CDR3 nucleotides read TGTGCCAGCAGCACCCAACTCTGGGAATCACCCCTCCACTTT. Protein product: CASSTQLWESPLHF.

V usage is TRBV10-3 and J usage is TRBJ2-3, with 11 bases that match TRBD2. CDR1 ENHRY and CDR2 SYGVKD come from the germline V gene. This CDR3 is 17 amino acids long. Trimming took 3 bases from V and 6 from J; bases not matched to a gene: 11. In DNA form, the CDR3 reads TGTGCCATCAGTGAAGGGGGACTAGCGGACAAGGGGGATACGCAGTATTTT. This gives the protein CAISEGGLADKGDTQYF.

This chain connects TRBV7-2 to TRBJ2-5; 9 nucleotides agree with TRBD2. Germline CDR1 SGHTA, CDR2 FQGNSA. The CDR3 has 14 amino acids. The V and J ends lost 6 bases and 11 bases, in that order; junction bases with no gene match: 13. CDR3 in amino acids: CASRLAGGSGEQYF. DNA for the CDR3: TGTGCCAGCAGACTCGCGGGAGGGAGTGGAGAGCAGTACTTC. Looking up the rest from reference TRBV7-2 and TRBJ2-5 gives the full variable domain: GAGVSQSPSNKVTEKGKDVELRCDPISGHTALYWYRQSLGQGLEFLIYFQGNSAPDKSGLPSDRFSAERTGGSVSTLTIQRTQQEDSAVYLCASRLAGGSGEQYFGPGTRLLVL.

Only a few counts were recorded for this clonotype. V is TRBV7-2 and J is TRBJ2-7, with a tentative D call TRBD1 (6 bases). The CDR3 is 16 amino acids. V lost 2 bases and J 3 bases, leaving 17 bases between the germline ends. Germline CDR1 SGHTA, CDR2 FQGNSA. The CDR3 sequence: CASSLNTGWSGYEQYF. As DNA, the CDR3 is TGTGCCAGCAGCTTAAATACAGGGTGGTCTGGCTACGAGCAGTACTTC.

This clonotype was counted a few times. The chain combines TRBV29-1 with TRBJ1-1; D uncertain. CDR3 size: 12 residues. V gave up 4 bases and J gave up 4 bases, with 10 bases separating them. CDR1 is SQVTM, CDR2 ANQGSEA, per germline. This CDR3 is CSVGSEGTEAFF. CDR3 coding DNA: TGCAGCGTTGGCTCAGAGGGCACTGAAGCTTTCTTT.

This clonotype was counted a few times. This rearrangement joins TRBV7-2 to TRBJ1-1, with D possibly matching TRBD1 (5 bases). Germline V gene sequence: CDR1 SGHTA, CDR2 FQGNSA. There are 15 residues in the CDR3. V lost 5 bases and J 4 bases, leaving 17 bases between the germline ends. The CDR3 bases are TGTGCCAGCAGCCCTCGGGGCCCTTTGGGCACTGAAGCTTTCTTT. Translated, it gives CASSPRGPLGTEAFF. Full variable domain (rest looked up from reference TRBV7-2 and TRBJ1-1): GAGVSQSPSNKVTEKGKDVELRCDPISGHTALYWYRQSLGQGLEFLIYFQGNSAPDKSGLPSDRFSAERTGGSVSTLTIQRTQQEDSAVYLCASSPRGPLGTEAFFGQGTRLTVV.